This TCR beta chain is drawn from a study of kidney transplant recipient with SARS-CoV-2 infection. TCRdb reprocessed the reads via MiXCR and lists one record per CDR3 protein. Of 200,000 to 250,000 distinct CDR3 sequences in the sample, under 30% were seen once. The CDR3 contains 16 residues. Comment on this clonotype: Being one base from a much bigger clone, this may be a read error.

V gene TRBV8-2 combines with J gene TRBJ1-2. TRBV8-2 is termed a pseudogene. This TCR derives from a young adult male patient who had COVID-19 and was a kidney transplant recipient. Some T cells may possibly be graft donor cells. The specimen was a blood sample, collected at baseline and on roughly day 120 from a kidney transplant recipient. CDR3 bases: TGTGGCGGTAACGCTCGTGATAGCCGAAAGACCTATGGCTACACCTTC. Translated, it gives CGGNARDSRKTYGYTF.